This T cell receptor beta chain was sequenced during a study of early T cells in non-severe SARS-CoV-2 infection. Across the study: Chains stayed unpaired after sequencing of bulk RNA from unsorted whole blood. Study-level findings and limits: Private and CD4 specificities were missed by VDJdb matching, skewed to anti-spike CD8.

Each cDNA molecule carried a unique molecular identifier. TCRdb recomputed calls from the 5' RACE reads with MiXCR, one row per CDR3 protein. The sample carries just over 95,000 distinct CDR3 sequences, approximately 11% recorded once. The germline gives CDR1 LGHDT, CDR2 YNNKEL (reference sequence). This CDR3 spans 16 amino acids. V was pared by 4 bases and J by 6 bases, with 18 bases between. Comments on this clonotype: The antigen is undetermined.

This specimen was whole blood, taken at baseline. This chain connects TRBV3-1 to TRBJ2-2, with D possibly being TRBD2 (6 bases). The receptor comes from an adult who was a healthcare worker with PCR-confirmed SARS-CoV-2 infection or an uninfected control (not recorded which). DNA for the CDR3: TGTGCCAGCAGCCGCAATCTTGCGGGGAGTGCCGGGGAGCTGTTTTTT. Translated: CASSRNLAGSAGELFF.